This T cell receptor beta chain is drawn from a study of blood T cell repertoires in COVID-19. Trimming left V 5 bases short and J 3 bases short, with 10 bases between. The germline CDR1 and CDR2 sequences are MNHEY and SMNVEV (reference sequence). The CDR3 length is 14 residues. The table came from immunoSEQ multiplex PCR; TCRdb's copy has only in-frame clones and leaves some out. The table has 55,000 to 75,000 clones, about 77% seen once. The source material was peripheral blood. This receptor was taken from a man at least 80 years old with active or convalescent COVID-19. The chain employs TRBV27 and TRBJ1-4; a possible D gene is TRBD1 (5 bases). CDR3: CASSRQTANEKLFF. Written as DNA, the CDR3 is TGTGCCAGCAGTCGACAGACGGCTAATGAAAAACTGTTTTTT.